This T cell receptor beta chain was sequenced in a study of blood T cells in healthy people across ages. On the study more broadly: The capture of about one barcoded beta molecule per two T cells was achieved by template switching.

Primers used in a second PCR of about 6 to 12 cycles were a sample-barcoded 5' primer and a J-beta primer mix. TCRdb re-called the 5' RACE reads with MiXCR, one entry per CDR3 protein. Among hundreds of thousands of distinct CDR3 sequences listed, less than 60% were seen once. This clonotype was seen more than once but under ten times. The antigen is unknown. The CDR3 is made up of 17 amino acids. Trimming pared 3 bases from V and 1 base from J, leaving 18 bases between. CDR1 and CDR2 (germline): SEHNR, FQNEAQ (reference sequence). Study-wide points: CMV infection status of these donors was not known. Older age coincided with a roughly linear decline in TCR beta diversity per million T cells.

The TCR comes from a man older than 75 in good health. The chain couples TRBV7-9 to TRBJ2-5; a weak D match, TRBD1 (6 bases). Sequenced material: blood. CDR3 bases: TGTGCCAGCAGCTTCTCTTTCCTCGGACAGCCCCAAGAGACCCAGTACTTC. Its translation is CASSFSFLGQPQETQYF. Together with reference TRBV7-9 and TRBJ2-5, the CDR3 gives the full variable domain: DTGVSQNPRHKITKRGQNVTFRCDPISEHNRLYWYRQTLGQGPEFLTYFQNEAQLEKSRLLSDRFSAERPKGSFSTLEIQRTEQGDSAMYLCASSFSFLGQPQETQYFGPGTRLLVL.